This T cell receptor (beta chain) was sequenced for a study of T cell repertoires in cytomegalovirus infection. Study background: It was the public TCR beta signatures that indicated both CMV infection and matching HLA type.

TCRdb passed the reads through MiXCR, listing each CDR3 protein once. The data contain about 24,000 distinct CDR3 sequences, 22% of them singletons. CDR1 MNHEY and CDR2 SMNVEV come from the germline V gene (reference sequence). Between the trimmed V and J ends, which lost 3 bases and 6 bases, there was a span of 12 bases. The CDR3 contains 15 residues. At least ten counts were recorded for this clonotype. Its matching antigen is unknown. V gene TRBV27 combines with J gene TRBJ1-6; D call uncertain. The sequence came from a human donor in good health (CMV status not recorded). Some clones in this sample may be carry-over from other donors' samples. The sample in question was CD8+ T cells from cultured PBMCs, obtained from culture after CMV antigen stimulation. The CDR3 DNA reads TGTGCCAGCAGTTTTTCGTTTACTGGTAATTCACCCCTCCACTTT. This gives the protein CASSFSFTGNSPLHF.